This is a list of T cell receptor beta chains from one sample in a study of regulatory T cells in long-lasting Graves disease. Using its own MiXCR run on the multiplex PCR reads, TCRdb lists one record per CDR3 protein. This repertoire shows some 340,000 distinct CDR3 sequences, 20% to 25% found once; its top ten account for around 30%. Material: peripheral blood mononuclear cells (PBMCs), obtained when the disease was refractory, from a patient treated with antithyroid drugs. The receptors come from a woman aged 40 to 50 with Graves disease. The CDR3 runs from the conserved cysteine through the conserved F or W. The D gene is left open where the match is weak. Rows may omit the clone size; those that give it use once, few, many or a size class.

CASSLGTRYGYTF,TGTGCCAGCAGCTTGGGGACACGCTATGGCTACACCTTC,TRBV11-2,TRBJ1-2,.,.
CASSSGTGGLRHEQYF,TGTGCCAGCAGCTCTGGGACAGGGGGCCTCAGGCACGAGCAGTACTTC,TRBV11-2,TRBJ2-7,TRBD1,.
CASSFRGSEAFF,TGTGCCAGCAGTTTCAGGGGTTCTGAAGCTTTCTTT,TRBV6-5,TRBJ1-1,.,many
CASLTIAGQSYNEQFF,TGTGCCAGCCTAACCATAGCGGGCCAATCCTACAATGAGCAGTTCTTC,TRBV11-2,TRBJ2-1,TRBD2,.
CASSQRTGNEKLFF,TGTGCCAGCAGCCAAAGGACAGGGAATGAAAAACTGTTTTTT,TRBV3-1,TRBJ1-4,TRBD1,.
CASRNRDSGPTRSVYEQYF,TGTGCCAGCAGGAACCGGGACTCCGGCCCGACAAGGAGTGTCTACGAGCAGTACTTC,TRBV28,TRBJ2-7,.,many
CSARGLAGVFF,TGCAGTGCTAGAGGCCTAGCGGGAGTGTTCTTC,TRBV20-1,TRBJ2-1,TRBD2,few
CASIPPGRLNTEAFF,TGTGCCAGCATACCCCCAGGCAGGCTGAACACTGAAGCTTTCTTT,TRBV28,TRBJ1-1,.,many
CASSKTNSYEQYF,TGTGCCAGCAGTAAGACAAATTCCTACGAGCAGTACTTC,TRBV6-1,TRBJ2-7,.,many
CAISDLPGGNNEQFF,TGTGCCATCAGTGATCTTCCGGGAGGGAACAATGAGCAGTTCTTC,TRBV10-3,TRBJ2-1,TRBD2,.
CASSTSGSLGDGRSYNEQFF,TGTGCCAGCAGCACGAGCGGATCTTTAGGAGATGGTCGGTCCTACAATGAGCAGTTCTTC,TRBV28,TRBJ2-1,.,.
CASSQVPGLAYEQYF,TGCGCCAGCAGCCAAGTACCGGGACTAGCCTACGAGCAGTACTTC,TRBV4-3,TRBJ2-7,TRBD2,.
CSASWGTGGGGDTEAFF,TGCAGTGCTAGCTGGGGGACAGGGGGCGGGGGGGACACTGAAGCTTTCTTT,TRBV20-1,TRBJ1-1,TRBD1,.
CASRRRLGTGGSRETQYF,TGTGCCAGCAGACGCCGACTTGGGACAGGGGGCTCGAGAGAGACCCAGTACTTC,TRBV6-1,TRBJ2-5,TRBD1,many
CASSLIQGNTEAFF,TGTGCCAGCAGTTTAATTCAGGGGAACACTGAAGCTTTCTTT,TRBV27,TRBJ1-1,.,many
CASSLRGSSEAFF,TGTGCCAGCAGCTTAAGAGGGTCGAGTGAAGCTTTCTTT,TRBV7-3,TRBJ1-1,.,few
CASSLVGQDTEPDTQYF,TGTGCCAGCAGTTTAGTTGGTCAGGACACCGAACCAGATACGCAGTATTTT,TRBV28,TRBJ2-3,.,.
CASNSGRAVYEQFF,TGTGCCAGCAACAGCGGGAGGGCCGTTTATGAGCAGTTCTTC,TRBV27,TRBJ2-1,TRBD2,many
CASSPLGQAGTEAFF,TGTGCCAGCAGCCCCCTCGGACAGGCAGGAACTGAAGCTTTCTTT,TRBV7-9,TRBJ1-1,TRBD1,.
CSASGARGGIRAEQYF,TGCAGTGCTAGTGGGGCTCGTGGCGGGATAAGGGCCGAGCAGTACTTC,TRBV20-1,TRBJ2-7,.,.
CASRGKKRGQPYEQYF,TGTGCCAGCAGGGGGAAAAAAAGAGGACAGCCCTACGAGCAGTACTTC,TRBV6-1,TRBJ2-7,.,many
CSANTGVDTEAFF,TGCAGCGCCAATACAGGGGTCGACACTGAAGCTTTCTTT,TRBV29-1,TRBJ1-1,TRBD1,many
CASSSKPPGHPPSYEQYF,TGTGCCAGCAGTTCTAAGCCCCCGGGACACCCTCCTTCCTACGAGCAGTACTTC,TRBV27,TRBJ2-7,.,.
CASSLVQGRHQETQYF,TGCGCCAGCAGCTTGGTACAGGGTAGGCACCAAGAGACCCAGTACTTC,TRBV5-1,TRBJ2-5,.,.
CSVEGIGSSYEQYF,TGCAGCGTTGAGGGCATAGGCAGCTCCTACGAGCAGTACTTC,TRBV29-1,TRBJ2-7,.,many
CASSVGQGGVPPVPQYF,TGTGCCAGCAGTGTTGGGCAGGGGGGGGTCCCCCCTGTGCCTCAGTACTTC,TRBV2,TRBJ2-4,.,many
CSARRATRLETQYF,TGCAGTGCTCGCAGGGCCACTAGGTTGGAGACCCAGTACTTC,TRBV20-1,TRBJ2-5,.,.
CSARDPNPGNEQYF,TGCAGTGCTAGAGATCCCAACCCCGGAAACGAGCAGTACTTC,TRBV20-1,TRBJ2-7,.,many
CASSPQGGTQYF,TGTGCCAGCAGCCCACAGGGTGGGACCCAGTACTTC,TRBV7-2,TRBJ2-5,.,many
CASSPEAPNTGELFF,TGTGCCAGCAGTCCGGAGGCACCCAACACCGGGGAGCTGTTTTTT,TRBV2,TRBJ2-2,.,.
CASIPLAGGPETQYF,TGTGCCAGCATCCCTCTAGCGGGAGGGCCGGAGACCCAGTACTTC,TRBV28,TRBJ2-5,TRBD2,many
CSVGHEGSFRCEQYF,TGCAGCGTTGGGCACGAGGGCTCCTTTCGTTGCGAGCAGTACTTC,TRBV29-1,TRBJ2-7,.,many
CASRTLRTEVSGANVLTF,TGTGCCAGCAGGACTCTCCGGACAGAGGTCTCTGGGGCCAACGTCCTGACTTTC,TRBV6-4,TRBJ2-6,.,.
CATDLLWTGSGGYTF,TGTGCCACCGACCTCCTCTGGACAGGCTCGGGGGGCTACACCTTC,TRBV7-9,TRBJ1-2,TRBD1,.
CASSIVGINTGELFF,TGTGCCAGTAGTATAGTCGGGATAAACACCGGGGAGCTGTTTTTT,TRBV19,TRBJ2-2,.,.
CASSSGLAGRLYEQYF,TGTGCCAGCAGTTCGGGACTAGCGGGGAGACTTTACGAGCAGTACTTC,TRBV6-2/TRBV6-3,TRBJ2-7,TRBD2,.
CSASSPGLRNTIYF,TGCAGTGCTTCGTCCCCAGGGCTGAGGAACACCATATATTTT,TRBV20-1,TRBJ1-3,.,few
CSALAGGGTGELFF,TGCAGTGCTTTAGCGGGAGGAGGCACCGGGGAGCTGTTTTTT,TRBV20-1,TRBJ2-2,TRBD2,.
CASTMDRRHTGELFF,TGTGCCAGTACCATGGACAGGAGACACACCGGGGAGCTGTTTTTT,TRBV19,TRBJ2-2,TRBD1,many
CASSRTVSSYEQYF,TGTGCCAGCAGTCGGACAGTTTCCTCCTACGAGCAGTACTTC,TRBV2,TRBJ2-7,.,many
CASSFGPRPLNTIYF,TGTGCCAGCAGTTTTGGGCCTCGGCCCCTAAACACCATATATTTT,TRBV28,TRBJ1-3,.,many
CASSVGSGRTYEQYF,TGTGCCAGCAGCGTAGGTTCCGGAAGGACCTACGAGCAGTACTTC,TRBV9,TRBJ2-7,.,few
CATSGGTSGTDEQFF,TGTGCCACCAGCGGGGGGACTAGCGGGACTGATGAGCAGTTCTTC,TRBV15,TRBJ2-1,TRBD2,.
CASSPKGSGANVLTF,TGTGCCAGCAGCCCCAAGGGCTCTGGGGCCAACGTCCTGACTTTC,TRBV7-9,TRBJ2-6,.,.
CTSTRAFYGTDTQYF,TGTACCAGCACCCGGGCCTTCTATGGCACAGATACGCAGTATTTT,TRBV28,TRBJ2-3,.,.
CASSAPRRQGVESGANVLTF,TGCGCCAGCAGCGCCCCGCGTAGACAGGGGGTAGAATCTGGGGCCAACGTCCTGACTTTC,TRBV5-1,TRBJ2-6,TRBD1,few